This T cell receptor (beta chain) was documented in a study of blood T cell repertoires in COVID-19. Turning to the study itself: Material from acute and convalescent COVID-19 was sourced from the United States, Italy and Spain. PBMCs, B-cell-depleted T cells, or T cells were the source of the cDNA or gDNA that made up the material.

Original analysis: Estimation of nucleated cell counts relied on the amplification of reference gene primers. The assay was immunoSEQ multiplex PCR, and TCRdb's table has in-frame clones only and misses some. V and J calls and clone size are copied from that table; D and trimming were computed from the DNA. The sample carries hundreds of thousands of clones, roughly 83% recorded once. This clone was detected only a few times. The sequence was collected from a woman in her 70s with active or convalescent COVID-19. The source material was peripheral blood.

CDR3 nucleotides: TGTGCCAGCAGCTTAGTCTGGGACAGGGGAAACACCATATATTTT. This codes for CASSLVWDRGNTIYF. The genes are TRBV7-2 and TRBJ1-3; 8 nucleotides align to TRBD1. V lost 1 base and J lost 4; bases outside the gene matches: 3. This CDR3 contains 15 residues. Germline V CDR1 and CDR2: SGHTA, FQGNSA.